Given below is one T cell receptor (beta chain) in context. Antigen specificity is unknown. Every bit of the isolated RNA underwent reverse transcription, so sequencing read expressed TCRB transcripts. Profiling relied on immunoSEQ multiplex PCR, and the TCRdb table lists in-frame clones only, not all of them. In the table there are some 170,000 clones, approximately 62% of which are singletons. CDR3 size: 12 residues. The V end lost 3 bases, the J end lost 5 bases, and 7 bases lay between the germline ends. Germline loops: CDR1 LNHNV, CDR2 YYDKDF (reference sequence). The sample is drawn from a study of beta chain features in type 1 diabetes. Sorting produced populations that all topped 98% purity. General study results and limits: Among all four CD4+ subsets, Type 1 diabetes patients had TCRB CDR3s that were moderately but significantly shorter.

The chain combines TRBV15 with TRBJ1-2; the D is unclear. This TCR derives from a man aged 25 to 40 with type 1 diabetes. The sequenced material came from naive CD4+ T cells from blood. CDR3 coding DNA: TGTGCCACCAGCAGGGAAAGATATGGCTACACCTTC. Protein: CATSRERYGYTF.